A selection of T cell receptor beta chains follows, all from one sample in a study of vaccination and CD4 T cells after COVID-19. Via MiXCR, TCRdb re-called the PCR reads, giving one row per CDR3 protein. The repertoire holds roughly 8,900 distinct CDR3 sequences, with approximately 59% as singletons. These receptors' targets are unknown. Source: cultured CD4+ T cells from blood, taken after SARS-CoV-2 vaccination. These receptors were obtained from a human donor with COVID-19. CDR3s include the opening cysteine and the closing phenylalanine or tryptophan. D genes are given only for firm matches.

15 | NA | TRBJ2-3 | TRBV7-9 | CASSREGVSTDTQYF
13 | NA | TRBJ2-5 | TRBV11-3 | CASSLGGTETQYF
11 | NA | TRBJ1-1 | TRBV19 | CASSRGVEAFF
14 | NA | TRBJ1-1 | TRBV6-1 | CASNDWGQNTEAFF
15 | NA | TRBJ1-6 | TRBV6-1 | CASSAQGVLGSPLHF
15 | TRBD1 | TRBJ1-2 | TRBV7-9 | CASRRQEGANYGYTF
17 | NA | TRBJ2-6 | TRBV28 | CASKTDAINSGANVLTF
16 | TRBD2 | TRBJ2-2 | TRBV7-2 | CASSRTSGGAVGELFF
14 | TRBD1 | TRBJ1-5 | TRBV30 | CAWSTTGGDFPQHF
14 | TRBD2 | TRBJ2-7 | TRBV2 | CASSNRGGAYEQYF
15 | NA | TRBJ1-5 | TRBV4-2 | CASSQDFGSNQPQHF
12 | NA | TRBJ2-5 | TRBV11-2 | CASSLGSETQYF
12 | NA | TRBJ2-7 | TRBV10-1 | CASSEGSYEQYF
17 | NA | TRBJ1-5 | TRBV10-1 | CASHCSDGGASNQPQHF
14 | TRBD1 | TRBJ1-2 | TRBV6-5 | CASSYDFGTARYTF
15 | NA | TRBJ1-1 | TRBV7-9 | CASSLSRGANTEAFF
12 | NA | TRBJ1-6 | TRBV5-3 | CAGGDMRSPLHF
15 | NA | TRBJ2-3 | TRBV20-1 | CSARGQGDFTDTQYF
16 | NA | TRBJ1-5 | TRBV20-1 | CSALLQGQYSNQPQHF
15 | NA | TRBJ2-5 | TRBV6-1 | CASSEAGSGWETQYF
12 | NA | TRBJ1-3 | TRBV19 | CASSPSVGAIYF
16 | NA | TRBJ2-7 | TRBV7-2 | CASSLVGAGGPYEQYF
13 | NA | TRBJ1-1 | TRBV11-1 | CASSFKWDTEAFF
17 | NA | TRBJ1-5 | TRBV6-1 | CASTLGRNGYSNQPQHF
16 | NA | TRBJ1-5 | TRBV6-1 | CASSEGKGYSNQPQHF
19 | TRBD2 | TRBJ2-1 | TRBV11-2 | CASSFRDRTSGGTYNERFF
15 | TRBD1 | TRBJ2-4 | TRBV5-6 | CASSWGQVARHIQYF
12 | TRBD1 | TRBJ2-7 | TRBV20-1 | CSAMGTGYEQYF
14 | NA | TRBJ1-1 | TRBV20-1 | CSAGRSGLNTEAFF
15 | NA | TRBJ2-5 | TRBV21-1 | CASSKEGAGQETQYF
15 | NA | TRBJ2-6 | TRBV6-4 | CASSEQGPGANVLTF
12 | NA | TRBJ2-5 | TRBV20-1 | CSARDYQETQYF
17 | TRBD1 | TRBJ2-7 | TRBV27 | CASSLFSGQGDYYEQYF
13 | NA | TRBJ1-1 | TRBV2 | CASSVGQNTEAFF
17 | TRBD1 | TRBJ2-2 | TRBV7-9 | CASSLRTGQGNTGELFF
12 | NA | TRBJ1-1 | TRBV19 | CASSSLVSEAFF
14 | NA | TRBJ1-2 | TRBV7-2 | CASIMSAGARGYTF
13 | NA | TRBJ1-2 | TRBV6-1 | CASMDMSGYGYTF
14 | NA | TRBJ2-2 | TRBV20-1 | CSAPQPGVSGELFF
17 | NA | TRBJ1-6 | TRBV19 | CASSRDQGGSYNSPLHF
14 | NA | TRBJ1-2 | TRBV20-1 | CSAREALANYGYTF
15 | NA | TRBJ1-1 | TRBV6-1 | CASSQMDRQNTEAFF
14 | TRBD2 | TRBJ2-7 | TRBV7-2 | CASTMGGGAYEQYF